The 27 T cell receptor beta chains in this list originate from one sample, sequenced in a study of T cell repertoires in cytomegalovirus infection. TCRdb called the reads again in MiXCR, with one record for every CDR3 protein. This sample has about 530,000 distinct CDR3 sequences; about 25% occur once, and the top ten carry less than 15%. The sample was PBMCs. The receptor source for this set is a human donor in good health (CMV status not recorded). Some clones in this sample may be carry-over from other donors' samples.

This clonotype has only one observation. The chain joins TRBV19 to TRBJ2-7, with D perhaps matching TRBD1 (6 bases). V was cut by 1 base and J by 0 bases, with 13 bases left in between. The CDR3 consists of 16 residues. CDR1 and CDR2 from the germline V gene are LNHDA and SQIVND (reference sequence). CDR3 DNA sequence: TGTGCCAGTAGTATAGCCTCCGGGACACCCTCCTACGAGCAGTACTTC. Protein product: CASSIASGTPSYEQYF.

This clonotype was counted ten times or more. The chain uses TRBV7-2 and TRBJ2-7; 12 bases are a match to TRBD2. CDR1 and CDR2 from the germline V gene are SGHTA and FQGNSA. J was trimmed by 5 bases and V by 2 bases; bases with no gene match: 7. This CDR3 is 16 amino acids long. This chain's CDR3 is CASSLTSGRYRDEQYF. The CDR3 nucleotides read TGTGCCAGCAGCTTAACTAGCGGGAGGTATAGGGACGAGCAGTACTTC.

This sequence joins TRBV6-1 and TRBJ1-5; no clear D gene. CDR3 length: 14 residues. V lost 10 bases and J 2 bases, leaving 15 bases between the germline ends. The germline V gene has CDR1 MNHNS and CDR2 SASEGT. CDR3 bases: TGTGCCACCTTTAGCGGGTGGCGCAATCAGCCCCAGCATTTT. Its protein product is CATFSGWRNQPQHF.

This rearrangement joins TRBV18 to TRBJ1-1; D unresolved. Germline CDR1 KGHSH, CDR2 LQKENI. V lost 1 base and J 1 base, leaving 10 bases between the germline ends. The CDR3 spans 15 residues. CDR3 coding DNA: TGTGCCAGCTCACCACTGCGGTCCTCGAACACTGAAGCTTTCTTT. This gives the protein CASSPLRSSNTEAFF.

This clonotype showed up many times. The chain carries TRBV6-2 or TRBV6-3 and TRBJ2-1; 10 nucleotides match TRBD2. CDR1 MNHEY and CDR2 SVGEGT come from the germline V gene. V gave up 6 bases and J gave up 4 bases; unmatched junction bases: 9. This CDR3 is built from 16 residues. The CDR3 coding sequence is TGTGCCAGCAGCATCACTAGCGGGACCTCTTACAATGAGCAGTTCTTC. Translation: CASSITSGTSYNEQFF.

This rearrangement joins TRBV18 to TRBJ1-5; D remains unclear. The length of the CDR3 is 13 residues. The V gene lost 3 bases and the J gene lost 6 bases, with 9 bases spanning the gap. Looked up from germline, CDR1 is KGHSH and CDR2 is LQKENI. The CDR3 reads CASSPQGFQPQHF. As DNA, the CDR3 is TGTGCCAGCTCACCTCAAGGGTTTCAGCCCCAGCATTTT. Full variable domain (outside the CDR3, taken from reference TRBV18 and TRBJ1-5): NAGVMQNPRHLVRRRGQEARLRCSPMKGHSHVYWYRQLPEEGLKFMVYLQKENIIDESGMPKERFSAEFPKEGPSILRIQQVVRGDSAAYFCASSPQGFQPQHFGDGTRLSIL.

This clonotype was seen a handful of times. The gene calls are TRBV6-5 and TRBJ2-1, with 8 bases aligning to TRBD1. There are 14 residues in the CDR3. Trimming at V came to 1 base and at J to 7 bases, leaving 3 bases not matched to a gene. Germline assignment: CDR1 MNHEY and CDR2 SVGAGI. CDR3 region: CASSYFGTGNEQFF. The CDR3 nucleotides read TGTGCCAGCAGTTACTTCGGGACAGGAAATGAGCAGTTCTTC.

This clonotype was observed many times. The V and J genes are TRBV12-3 or TRBV12-4 and TRBJ2-1, with TRBD1 identical over 9 bases. V lost 5 bases, J lost 0 bases, and 11 bases stayed unmatched. The CDR3 is 18 residues long. DNA of the CDR3: TGTGCCAGCAGTCCGGCAGCCGGGACAGGGAGCTCCTACAATGAGCAGTTCTTC. Encoded protein: CASSPAAGTGSSYNEQFF.

This clonotype was observed a few times. The chain has TRBV20-1 and TRBJ2-1; D remains ambiguous. The germline V gene has CDR1 DFQATT and CDR2 SNEGSKA (reference sequence). The CDR3 runs to 13 residues. The germline V and J ends were trimmed by 3 bases and 7 bases, with 13 bases remaining between them. The CDR3 DNA follows: TGCAGTGCTAGGGTGTCGGGTACAAATGAGCAGTTCTTC. It specifies CSARVSGTNEQFF.

The chain employs TRBV28 and TRBJ1-2; the D gene is possibly TRBD1 (5 bases). The germline V and J ends were trimmed by 3 bases and 2 bases, with 13 bases remaining between them. From germline, CDR1 is MDHEN and CDR2 SYDVKM. This CDR3 contains 15 residues. In DNA form, the CDR3 reads TGTGCCAGCAGTTTTGGGGACCGCGGGAACTATGGCTACACCTTC. It encodes CASSFGDRGNYGYTF.

The sample holds a few counts of this clonotype. The chain recombines TRBV4-1 with TRBJ1-3; D gene unclear. CDR1 is MGHRA, CDR2 YSYEKL, per germline. This CDR3 has 16 amino acids. Trimming took off 0 bases at V and 0 bases at J, with 9 bases between the two ends. This CDR3 reads CASSQDSGFSGNTIYF. The CDR3 nucleotides read TGCGCCAGCAGCCAAGATTCCGGTTTCTCTGGAAACACCATATATTTT.

This clonotype was seen a handful of times. Mismatch with germline at one junction end may stem from a read error. J is TRBJ2-1 and V is TRBV11-2, with 10 bases lining up with TRBD2. The CDR3 contains 16 residues. Germline V gene lookup returns CDR1 SGHAT and CDR2 FQNNGV. The CDR3 nucleotides read TGTGCCACCAGCGGAGAAGGACTAGCGGCCTACAATGAGCAGTTCTTC. It codes for CATSGEGLAAYNEQFF.

This clonotype was picked up many times. This chain links TRBV7-2 with TRBJ1-5; 8 nucleotides align to TRBD1. This CDR3 is built from 15 residues. J lost 5 bases, V lost 6 bases, and 9 bases had no gene match. Germline lookup yields CDR1 SGHTA and CDR2 FQGNSA. CDR3 region: CASSPSGTGYQPQHF. In nucleotides, the CDR3 is TGTGCCAGCAGTCCATCCGGGACAGGCTATCAGCCCCAGCATTTT.

The V call is TRBV24-1, the J call TRBJ1-4; D is unclear. Germline V gene data show CDR1 as KGHDR and CDR2 as SFDVKD. The CDR3 is 15 amino acids. Trimming removed 7 bases from V and 3 bases from J, with 14 bases in between. As DNA, the CDR3 is TGTGCCACCAGCGACCGGGGAGCGGCTAATGAAAAACTGTTTTTT. This gives the protein CATSDRGAANEKLFF.

The chain joins TRBV19 to TRBJ2-6; 7 bases line up with TRBD1. Germline lookup yields CDR1 LNHDA and CDR2 SQIVND (reference sequence). J lost 4 bases, V lost 5 bases, and 2 bases had no gene match. The CDR3 has 14 residues. CDR3 sequence reads: CASSVGQGANVLTF. CDR3 coding DNA: TGTGCCAGTAGTGTGGGACAGGGGGCCAACGTCCTGACTTTC. The full variable domain, in which reference TRBV19 and TRBJ2-6 provide the parts outside the CDR3, is DGGITQSPKYLFRKEGQNVTLSCEQNLNHDAMYWYRQDPGQGLRLIYYSQIVNDFQKGDIAEGYSVSREKKESFPLTVTSAQKNPTAFYLCASSVGQGANVLTFGAGSRLTVL.

The rearrangement joins TRBV7-3 to TRBJ2-1; D is unclear. The ends were cut back, 1 base at V and 3 bases at J, with 13 bases in the middle. The germline CDR1 and CDR2 sequences are SGHTA and FQGTGA. CDR3 length: 16 residues. In DNA form, the CDR3 reads TGTGCCAGCAGCTTAAGTGGCGGCGGTGGCTACAATGAGCAGTTCTTC. Its translation is CASSLSGGGGYNEQFF.

The chain employs TRBV7-2 and TRBJ2-1; D is uncertain. The V gene lost 5 bases and the J gene lost 6 bases, with 11 bases spanning the gap. The germline gives CDR1 SGHTA, CDR2 FQGNSA. CDR3 length: 13 amino acids. The CDR3 DNA reads as TGTGCCAGCAGCCCTGTGCTGAGCAATGAGCAGTTCTTC. Translated: CASSPVLSNEQFF. The full variable domain, its missing parts supplied by reference TRBV7-2 and TRBJ2-1, is GAGVSQSPSNKVTEKGKDVELRCDPISGHTALYWYRQSLGQGLEFLIYFQGNSAPDKSGLPSDRFSAERTGGSVSTLTIQRTQQEDSAVYLCASSPVLSNEQFFGPGTRLTVL.

In this sample, this clonotype turned up a few times. This chain joins TRBV20-1 and TRBJ2-3, with TRBD2 matching 11 bases. Germline lookup yields CDR1 DFQATT and CDR2 SNEGSKA (reference sequence). The CDR3 has 15 residues. The junction had 6 bases not matched to a gene; V was cut back by 5 bases and J by 2 bases. Here the CDR3 reads CSAVGTSGFTDTQYF. The CDR3 DNA reads as TGCAGTGCTGTGGGGACTAGCGGATTCACAGATACGCAGTATTTT.

This clonotype was recorded many times. J is TRBJ1-3 and V is TRBV7-2; no clear D. The V gene's germline CDR1 is SGHTA and CDR2 FQGNSA. V gave up 5 bases and J gave up 0 bases, with 20 bases separating them. CDR3 length equals 18 residues. CDR3: CASSPSRVFASSGNTIYF. The CDR3 DNA is TGTGCCAGCAGCCCAAGTCGCGTTTTTGCGAGCTCTGGAAACACCATATATTTT.

To note about this clonotype: Sequence at one end of the junction differs from germline and may be a read error. The chain couples TRBV11-2 to TRBJ2-2, with D perhaps TRBD2 (7 bases). The length of the CDR3 is 15 residues. Looked up from germline, CDR1 is SGHAT and CDR2 is FQNNGV. DNA of the CDR3: TGTGCCAGCAGCTTGGGAGGGGGGTACACCTGGGAGCTGTTTTTT. Its translation is CASSLGGGYTWELFF.

The chain employs TRBV4-3 and TRBJ1-6; possibly TRBD1 for D (6 bases). There are 16 residues in the CDR3. Trimming stripped 0 bases from V and 10 bases from J, with 16 bases between. Germline CDR1 is LGHNA and CDR2 is YSLEER. CDR3 sequence reads: CASSQEGPQGVSPLHF. DNA for the CDR3: TGCGCCAGCAGCCAAGAGGGGCCACAGGGAGTCTCACCCCTCCACTTT.

This clonotype was seen ten or more times. CDR3 bases: TGTGCCAGCAGCCCCGTGAGCGGGAGAATGGACAATGAGCAGTTCTTC. Translated: CASSPVSGRMDNEQFF. The J gene is TRBJ2-1, the V gene TRBV7-9; 8 positions agree with TRBD2. V lost 5 bases and J lost 5; bases outside the gene matches: 11. This CDR3 spans 16 amino acids. Germline V gives CDR1 SEHNR, CDR2 FQNEAQ (reference sequence).

Only a few counts were recorded for this clonotype. The chain links TRBV6-2 or TRBV6-3 to TRBJ1-1, with 8 bases lining up with TRBD1. CDR3 length: 12 residues. V lost 7 bases to trimming and J lost 8 bases; unmatched junction nucleotides: 6. The germline V gene has CDR1 MNHEY and CDR2 SVGEGT. The CDR3 sequence is CASNDRGKEAFF. The CDR3 region has the DNA TGTGCCAGCAATGACAGGGGAAAAGAAGCTTTCTTT.

The chain employs TRBV5-1 and TRBJ1-2; possible D gene TRBD1, 6 bases. This CDR3 has 15 residues. V was trimmed by 1 base and J by 8 bases, leaving 18 bases between them. Germline V CDR1 and CDR2: SGHRS, YFSETQ. CDR3 nucleotides: TGCGCCAGCAGCTTGAAACAAGGGGGGCTCGAGGGCTACACCTTC. Its translation: CASSLKQGGLEGYTF.

This clonotype has more than one count but fewer than ten. CDR3 sequence reads: CASSLASGSWNNEQFF. The CDR3 region has the DNA TGTGCCAGCAGCTTGGCGAGCGGGAGTTGGAACAATGAGCAGTTCTTC. The chain uses TRBV5-4 and TRBJ2-1; 8 bases fit TRBD2. The germline V gene has CDR1 SGHNT and CDR2 YYREEE (reference sequence). The ends lost 0 bases at V and 5 bases at J; junction bases unmatched: 7. This CDR3 has 16 residues.

In this sample, this clonotype turned up many times. V and J are TRBV7-2 and TRBJ2-7; D may be TRBD1 or TRBD2 (5 bases each). The CDR3 extends over 13 amino acids. Germline values: CDR1 SGHTA, CDR2 FQGNSA. The V end was cut by 5 bases, the J end by 3 bases, with 11 bases between. The CDR3: CASSRGVRYEQYF. The CDR3 DNA follows: TGTGCCAGCAGCCGGGGCGTTCGCTACGAGCAGTACTTC. Looking up the rest from reference TRBV7-2 and TRBJ2-7 gives the full variable domain: GAGVSQSPSNKVTEKGKDVELRCDPISGHTALYWYRQSLGQGLEFLIYFQGNSAPDKSGLPSDRFSAERTGGSVSTLTIQRTQQEDSAVYLCASSRGVRYEQYFGPGTRLTVT.

The chain recombines TRBV9 with TRBJ1-3, with TRBD1 as a possible D gene (6 bases). The CDR3 sequence is 15 residues long. The germline V gene encodes CDR1 SGDLS and CDR2 YYNGEE. With 0 bases removed from V and 5 bases from J, the gap between germline ends came to 12 bases. CDR3: CASSVAADRRNTIYF. The CDR3, as DNA: TGTGCCAGCAGCGTAGCTGCGGACAGAAGAAACACCATATATTTT.